Below are 24 T cell receptor beta chains sequenced from a single sample in a study of OX40 agonist ivuxolimab in advanced cancers. The table came from immunoSEQ multiplex PCR; TCRdb's copy has only in-frame clones and leaves some out. The top ten clones hold around 33% of a sample with roughly 13,000 clones, around 77% of them seen once. The sequencing used CD4+ or CD8+ T cells sorted from blood, collected in a trial of the OX40 agonist ivuxolimab. The receptors stem from an adult with an advanced solid tumor such as melanoma, head and neck, liver or kidney cancer.

For the CDR3, the DNA is TGTGCCAGCTGCCTAGCGGGAGTAGATACGCAGTATTTT. Protein product: CASCLAGVDTQYF. The chain links TRBV27 to TRBJ2-3, with TRBD2 matching over 10 bases. V shed 8 bases, J shed 5 bases, and the junction held 4 bases outside the gene matches. CDR3 length: 13 residues. Germline-derived CDR1 and CDR2 are MNHEY and SMNVEV (reference sequence).

The V gene is TRBV5-1, the J gene TRBJ2-7, with 9 bases that match TRBD2. The trim removed 7 bases at V and 3 bases at J, leaving 5 bases unmatched. CDR1 is SGHRS, CDR2 YFSETQ, per germline. The CDR3 loop spans 13 amino acids. In DNA, the CDR3 is TGCGCCAGCCAAGCGGGAGGAAACTACGAGCAGTACTTC. Translated: CASQAGGNYEQYF.

This chain links TRBV27 with TRBJ2-7; 9 nucleotides line up with TRBD1. CDR3 length: 11 amino acids. Germline-derived CDR1 and CDR2 are MNHEY and SMNVEV (reference sequence). Unmatched junction bases numbered 1, after V lost 10 bases and J lost 3 bases. The DNA of the CDR3 is TGTGCCACGGGACAGGGCTACGAGCAGTACTTC. Its protein is CATGQGYEQYF.

The chain has TRBV27 and TRBJ2-7; 8 bases map to TRBD2. After removal of 2 bases from V and 4 bases from J, the junction contained 4 bases not matched to a gene. This CDR3 is 14 amino acids long. Germline lookup yields CDR1 MNHEY and CDR2 SMNVEV (reference sequence). The chain's CDR3 is CASSLTGGPYEQYF. The DNA for the CDR3 is TGTGCCAGCAGTTTAACGGGAGGGCCTTACGAGCAGTACTTC.

The chain joins TRBV18 to TRBJ2-1, with 10 nucleotides matching TRBD2. Germline trimming cut 6 bases from V and 5 bases from J; bases unmatched to any gene: 7. CDR3 size: 15 residues. Germline values: CDR1 KGHSH, CDR2 LQKENI. The CDR3 sequence: CASSFVAGGNNEQFF. The DNA of the CDR3 is TGTGCCAGCTCCTTCGTAGCGGGAGGAAACAATGAGCAGTTCTTC.

This CDR3 is CAWGGQGSREKLFF. CDR3 sequence (DNA): TGTGCCTGGGGGGGACAGGGGTCAAGGGAAAAACTGTTTTTT. J is TRBJ1-4 and V is TRBV30, with 10 bases that match TRBD1. V was clipped by 5 bases and J by 8 bases; unmatched bases: 8. The CDR3 runs to 14 residues. Germline CDR1 and CDR2: GTSNPN and SVGIG (reference sequence). The full variable domain, with the rest looked up from reference TRBV30 and TRBJ1-4, is SQTIHQWPATLVQPVGSPLSLECTVEGTSNPNLYWYRQAAGRGLQLLFYSVGIGQISSEVPQNLSASRPQDRQFILSSKKLLLSDSGFYLCAWGGQGSREKLFFGSGTQLSVL.

V is TRBV6-6 and J is TRBJ2-5, with 10 bases aligning to TRBD2. The DNA end is more similar to TRBJ2-7, so the J call may be wrong. Germline V lookup: CDR1 MNHNY, CDR2 SVGAGI (reference sequence). CDR3 length: 14 residues. The CDR3 loop reads CASSPGLAAYEQYF. The DNA for the CDR3 is TGTGCCAGCAGCCCCGGACTAGCGGCCTACGAGCAGTACTTC.

The rearrangement joins TRBV2 to TRBJ2-6, with 10 bases identical to TRBD1. The CDR3 covers 17 residues. Germline V gene sequence: CDR1 SNHLY, CDR2 FYNNEI. J lost 4 bases, V lost 7 bases, and 10 bases had no gene match. In DNA form, the CDR3 reads TGTGCCAGCACCCCCGGGACAGGGGAGTACGGGGCCAACGTCCTGACTTTC. Encoded protein: CASTPGTGEYGANVLTF.

V and J are TRBV29-1 and TRBJ1-2; 7 bases are shared with TRBD1. The trim removed 3 bases at V and 4 bases at J, leaving 5 bases unmatched. The CDR3 runs to 13 residues. Germline-derived CDR1 and CDR2 are SQVTM and ANQGSEA. This chain's CDR3 is CSVETGIGYGYTF. CDR3 coding DNA: TGCAGCGTTGAGACAGGGATCGGCTATGGCTACACCTTC.

This clone was seen just once. The rearrangement joins TRBV28 to TRBJ1-2; 8 nucleotides align to TRBD1. After removal of 6 bases from V and 5 bases from J, the junction contained 11 bases not matched to a gene. Germline V lookup: CDR1 MDHEN, CDR2 SYDVKM. The CDR3 has 15 amino acids. This CDR3 is CASSWDRQLGYGYTF. In DNA form, the CDR3 reads TGTGCCAGCAGCTGGGACAGGCAGTTGGGGTATGGCTACACCTTC.

J is TRBJ2-2 and V is TRBV9, with a tentative D call TRBD2 (5 bases). V shed 5 bases and J shed 0 bases, with 11 bases lying between them. The CDR3 covers 15 residues. CDR1 and CDR2 (germline): SGDLS, YYNGEE. DNA of the CDR3: TGTGCCAGCAGTACCCGGGGTGCGAACACCGGGGAGCTGTTTTTT. This encodes CASSTRGANTGELFF.

This clone showed up just a few times. The V call is TRBV11-2, the J call TRBJ2-5; possibly TRBD1 for D (5 bases). Trimming removed 4 bases from V and 0 bases from J, with 12 bases in between. The CDR3 has 15 amino acids. Germline CDR1 reads SGHAT; CDR2 reads FQNNGV. The CDR3 bases are TGTGCCAGCAGCTCTCCTGGACAAAACCAAGAGACCCAGTACTTC. It codes for CASSSPGQNQETQYF.

V gene TRBV6-1 combines with J gene TRBJ2-2; 11 bases fit TRBD1. V shed 4 bases and J 4 bases; nucleotides not matched to a gene: 5. The CDR3 length is 16 residues. Germline V CDR1 and CDR2: MNHNS, SASEGT. The CDR3 DNA reads TGTGCCAGCAGTGGGAGGACAGGGGGCTTCACCGGGGAGCTGTTTTTT. Translation: CASSGRTGGFTGELFF.

V and J are TRBV7-9 and TRBJ2-5, with D unclear. V lost 5 bases to trimming and J lost 2 bases, with 12 bases between them. The length of the CDR3 is 14 residues. Germline CDR1 reads SEHNR; CDR2 reads FQNEAQ (reference sequence). CDR3 DNA: TGTGCCAGCAGCCCCTGGAGTAGGCAAGAGACCCAGTACTTC. This translates into CASSPWSRQETQYF.

CDR3: CASSLVTGGREQYF. Here the CDR3 DNA reads TGCGCCAGCAGCTTGGTGACGGGGGGCCGGGAGCAGTACTTC. This chain joins TRBV5-1 and TRBJ2-7, with D possibly matching TRBD2 (7 bases). CDR3 size: 14 residues. Germline values: CDR1 SGHRS, CDR2 YFSETQ. V lost 0 bases, J lost 7 bases, and 14 bases lay in between.

This clone was seen a few times. The chain has TRBV7-6 and TRBJ2-1, with TRBD2 matching over 10 bases. The CDR3 has 21 residues. Trimming took 5 bases from V and 3 from J; bases not matched to a gene: 22. Per the germline V gene, CDR1 is SGHVS and CDR2 is FNYEAQ. The CDR3 nucleotides are TGTGCCAGCAGCCCCAAACCCGGGACTAGCGTTTCTGGGTTTAACTACAATGAGCAGTTCTTC. Protein product: CASSPKPGTSVSGFNYNEQFF.

The rearrangement uses TRBV19 and TRBJ1-2; TRBD1 agrees at 7 bases. Trimming cost V 5 bases and J 4 bases; bases outside gene matches: 4. CDR3 length: 13 residues. Germline V gene sequence: CDR1 LNHDA, CDR2 SQIVND (reference sequence). The CDR3 is CASSPGQVYGYTF. CDR3 coding DNA: TGTGCCAGTAGTCCCGGACAGGTCTATGGCTACACCTTC.

The chain joins TRBV2 to TRBJ2-2; D gene uncertain. Deletions cut 6 bases from V and 4 bases from J, with 18 bases between. The CDR3 spans 16 residues. In germline, CDR1 is SNHLY, CDR2 FYNNEI. The CDR3 loop is CASSLEGRSGTGELFF. The CDR3 bases are TGTGCCAGCAGCTTAGAAGGCAGGTCGGGCACCGGGGAGCTGTTTTTT.

The chain employs TRBV6-1 and TRBJ2-1, with D possibly being TRBD2 (6 bases). The CDR3 runs 15 residues. Germline CDR1 MNHNS, CDR2 SASEGT. Trimming removed 3 bases from V and 7 bases from J, with 16 bases in between. CDR3 region: CASSDPEGAANEQFF. The CDR3 nucleotides are TGTGCCAGCAGTGACCCGGAGGGAGCAGCGAATGAGCAGTTCTTC.

This clone counts as medium-sized. V and J are TRBV7-9 and TRBJ2-1; possible D gene TRBD2, 5 bases. The CDR3 length is 13 residues. The V end lost 4 bases, the J end lost 5 bases, and 9 bases lay between the germline ends. The germline V gene has CDR1 SEHNR and CDR2 FQNEAQ (reference sequence). In DNA form, the CDR3 reads TGTGCCAGCAGCTCTGACTACCACAATGAGCAGTTCTTC. Protein: CASSSDYHNEQFF. The full variable domain, completed using reference TRBV7-9 and TRBJ2-1, is DTGVSQNPRHKITKRGQNVTFRCDPISEHNRLYWYRQTLGQGPEFLTYFQNEAQLEKSRLLSDRFSAERPKGSFSTLEIQRTEQGDSAMYLCASSSDYHNEQFFGPGTRLTVL.

CDR3 sequence (DNA): TGTGCCAGCAGCTTTATGGGGGGAAGTACTAACGAGCAGTACTTC. Translated, it gives CASSFMGGSTNEQYF. The chain couples TRBV5-6 to TRBJ2-7, with a tentative D call TRBD2 (6 bases). Germline values: CDR1 SGHDT, CDR2 YYEEEE. The CDR3 length is 15 residues. With 2 bases removed from V and 5 bases from J, the gap between germline ends came to 17 bases.

The rearrangement joins TRBV2 to TRBJ2-7; D not certain. V dropped 4 bases and J dropped 2 bases, with 6 bases sitting between them. CDR3 length: 12 amino acids. Germline CDR1 reads SNHLY; CDR2 reads FYNNEI. This CDR3 reads CASSGQPYEQYF. The CDR3 nucleotides read TGTGCCAGCAGTGGTCAGCCCTACGAGCAGTACTTC.

The gene calls are TRBV6-1 and TRBJ2-7, with 7 bases that match TRBD1. Germline V gene lookup returns CDR1 MNHNS and CDR2 SASEGT. CDR3 size: 13 residues. Trimming cost V 6 bases and J 3 bases; bases outside gene matches: 5. The CDR3 nucleotides are TGTGCCAGCAGGGCAACAGGGGTCTACGAGCAGTACTTC. Translating it yields CASRATGVYEQYF.

This clone came up once. The rearrangement joins TRBV5-1 to TRBJ1-2; TRBD1 aligns across 9 bases. V was clipped by 2 bases and J by 7 bases; unmatched bases: 6. This CDR3 comprises 14 residues. Germline V gene sequence: CDR1 SGHRS, CDR2 YFSETQ. The CDR3 protein is CASSFTGGAGGYTF. The CDR3 DNA reads as TGCGCCAGCAGCTTCACAGGGGGCGCAGGTGGCTACACCTTC.